This T cell receptor beta chain was sequenced during a study of blood T cell repertoires in COVID-19. Self-reported history from a screening survey and questionnaire set each donor's cohort. Germline-derived CDR1 and CDR2 are LGHNA and YSLEER. J lost 1 base, V lost 0 bases, and 3 bases had no gene match. The CDR3 is 16 amino acids. Assay: immunoSEQ multiplex PCR; the TCRdb copy retains only in-frame clones and omits some. Of just over 300,000 clones in the sample, roughly 88% were seen once. The sequencing sample was made of PBMCs or T cells enriched from blood (not recorded which). The TCR was taken from a man aged 25 to 40 who had recovered from COVID-19. The V gene is TRBV4-3, the J gene TRBJ1-2; TRBD1 agrees at 9 bases. The CDR3, as DNA: TGCGCCAGCAGCCAAGATCGGGACAGGGTTAACTATGGCTACACCTTC. Translation: CASSQDRDRVNYGYTF.